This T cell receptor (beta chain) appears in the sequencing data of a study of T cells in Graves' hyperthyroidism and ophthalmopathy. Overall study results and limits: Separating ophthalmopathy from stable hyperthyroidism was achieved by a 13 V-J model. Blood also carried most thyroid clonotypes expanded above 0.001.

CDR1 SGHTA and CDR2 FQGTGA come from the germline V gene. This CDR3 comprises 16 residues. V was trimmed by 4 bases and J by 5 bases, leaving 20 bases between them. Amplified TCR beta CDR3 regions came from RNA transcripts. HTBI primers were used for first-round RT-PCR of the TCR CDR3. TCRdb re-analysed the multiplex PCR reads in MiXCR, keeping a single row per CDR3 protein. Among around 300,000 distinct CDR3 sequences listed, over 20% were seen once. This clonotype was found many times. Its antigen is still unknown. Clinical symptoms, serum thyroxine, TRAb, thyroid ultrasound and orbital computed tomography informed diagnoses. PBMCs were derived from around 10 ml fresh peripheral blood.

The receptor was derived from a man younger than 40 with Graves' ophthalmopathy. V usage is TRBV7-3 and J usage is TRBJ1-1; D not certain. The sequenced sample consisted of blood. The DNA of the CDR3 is TGTGCCAGCAGCTCTCCGACCAGGTTCATGGGAACTGAAGCTTTCTTT. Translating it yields CASSSPTRFMGTEAFF.